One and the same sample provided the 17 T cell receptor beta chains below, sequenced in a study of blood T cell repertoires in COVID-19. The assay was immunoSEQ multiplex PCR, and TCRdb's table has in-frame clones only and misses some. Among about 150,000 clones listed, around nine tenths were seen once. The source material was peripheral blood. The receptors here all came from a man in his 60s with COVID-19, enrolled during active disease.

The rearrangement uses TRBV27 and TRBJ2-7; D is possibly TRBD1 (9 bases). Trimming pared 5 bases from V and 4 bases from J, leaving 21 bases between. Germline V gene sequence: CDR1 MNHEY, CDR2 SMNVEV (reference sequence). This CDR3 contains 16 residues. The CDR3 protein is CASSLGGGQGKYEQYF. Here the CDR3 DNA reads TGTGCCAGCAGTCTCGGGGGGGGACAGGGTAAATACGAGCAGTACTTC.

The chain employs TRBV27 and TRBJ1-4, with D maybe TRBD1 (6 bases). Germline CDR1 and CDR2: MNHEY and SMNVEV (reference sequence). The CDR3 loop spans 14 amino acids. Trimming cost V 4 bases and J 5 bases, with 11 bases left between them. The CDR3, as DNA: TGTGCCAGCAGTTATGGGGGCCTGAATGAAAAACTGTTTTTT. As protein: CASSYGGLNEKLFF.

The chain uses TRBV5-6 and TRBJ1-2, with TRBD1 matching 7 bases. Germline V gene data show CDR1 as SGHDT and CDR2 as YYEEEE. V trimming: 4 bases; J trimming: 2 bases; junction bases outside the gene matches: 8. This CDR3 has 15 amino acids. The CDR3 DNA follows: TGTGCCAGCAGCCCTAACCCGGGACAGAACTATGGCTACACCTTC. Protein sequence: CASSPNPGQNYGYTF.

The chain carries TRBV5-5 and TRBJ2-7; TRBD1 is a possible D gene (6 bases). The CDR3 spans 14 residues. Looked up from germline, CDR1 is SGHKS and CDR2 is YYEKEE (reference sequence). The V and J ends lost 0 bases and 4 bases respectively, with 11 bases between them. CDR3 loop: CASSLGQGLYEQYF. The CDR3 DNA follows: TGTGCCAGCAGCTTGGGGCAGGGGCTATACGAGCAGTACTTC. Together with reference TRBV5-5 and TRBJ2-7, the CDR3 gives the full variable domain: DAGVTQSPTHLIKTRGQQVTLRCSPISGHKSVSWYQQVLGQGPQFIFQYYEKEERGRGNFPDRFSARQFPNYSSELNVNALLLGDSALYLCASSLGQGLYEQYFGPGTRLTVT.

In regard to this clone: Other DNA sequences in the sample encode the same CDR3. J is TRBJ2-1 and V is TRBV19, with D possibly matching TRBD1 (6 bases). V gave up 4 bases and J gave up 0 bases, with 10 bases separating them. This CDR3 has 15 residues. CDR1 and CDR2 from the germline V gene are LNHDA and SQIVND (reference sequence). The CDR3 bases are TGTGCCAGTAGTAGGGGGCAGGACTCCTACAATGAGCAGTTCTTC. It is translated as CASSRGQDSYNEQFF.

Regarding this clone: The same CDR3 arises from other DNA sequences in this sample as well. This CDR3 reads CASSLGGPYEQYF. As DNA, the CDR3 is TGTGCCAGCAGTTTAGGGGGCCCCTACGAGCAGTACTTC. V and J are TRBV28 and TRBJ2-7; maybe TRBD1 (6 bases). There are 13 residues in the CDR3. The germline V and J ends were trimmed by 2 bases and 2 bases, with 7 bases remaining between them. CDR1 is MDHEN and CDR2 is SYDVKM in the germline V gene.

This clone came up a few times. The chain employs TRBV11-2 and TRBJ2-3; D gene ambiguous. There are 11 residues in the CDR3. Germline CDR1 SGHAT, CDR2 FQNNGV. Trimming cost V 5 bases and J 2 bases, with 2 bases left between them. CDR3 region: CASSHTDTQYF. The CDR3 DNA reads TGTGCCAGCAGCCACACAGATACGCAGTATTTT.

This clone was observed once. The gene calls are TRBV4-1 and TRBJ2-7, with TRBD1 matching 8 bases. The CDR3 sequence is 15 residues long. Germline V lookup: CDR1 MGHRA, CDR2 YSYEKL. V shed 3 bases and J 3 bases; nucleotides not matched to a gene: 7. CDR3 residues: CASSHDDRGLYEQYF. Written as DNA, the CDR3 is TGCGCCAGCAGCCATGATGACAGGGGCCTCTACGAGCAGTACTTC.

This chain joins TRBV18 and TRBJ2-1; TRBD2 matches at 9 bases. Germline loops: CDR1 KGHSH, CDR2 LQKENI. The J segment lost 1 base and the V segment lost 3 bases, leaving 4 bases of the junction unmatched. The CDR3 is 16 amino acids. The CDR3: CASSPQTSGSYNEQFF. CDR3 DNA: TGTGCCAGCTCACCCCAGACTAGCGGTTCCTACAATGAGCAGTTCTTC.

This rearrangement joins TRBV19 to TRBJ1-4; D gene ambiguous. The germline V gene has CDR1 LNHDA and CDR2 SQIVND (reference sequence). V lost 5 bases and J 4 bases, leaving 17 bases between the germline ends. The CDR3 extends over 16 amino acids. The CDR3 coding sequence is TGTGCCAGTAGTTCCTCCTCGACGGGTCTTAATGAAAAACTGTTTTTT. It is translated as CASSSSSTGLNEKLFF.

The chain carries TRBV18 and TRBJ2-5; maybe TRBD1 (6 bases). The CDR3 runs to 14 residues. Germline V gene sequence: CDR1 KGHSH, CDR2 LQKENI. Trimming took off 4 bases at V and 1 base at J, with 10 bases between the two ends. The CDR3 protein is CASSRADSQETQYF. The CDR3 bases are TGTGCCAGCTCACGCGCGGACAGCCAAGAGACCCAGTACTTC.

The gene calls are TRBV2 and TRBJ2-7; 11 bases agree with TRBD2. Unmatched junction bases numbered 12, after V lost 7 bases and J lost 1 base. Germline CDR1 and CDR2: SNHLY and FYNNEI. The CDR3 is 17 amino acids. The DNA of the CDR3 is TGTGCCAGCAAGGAGGTATTGACTAGCGGGAATTCCTACGAGCAGTACTTC. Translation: CASKEVLTSGNSYEQYF.

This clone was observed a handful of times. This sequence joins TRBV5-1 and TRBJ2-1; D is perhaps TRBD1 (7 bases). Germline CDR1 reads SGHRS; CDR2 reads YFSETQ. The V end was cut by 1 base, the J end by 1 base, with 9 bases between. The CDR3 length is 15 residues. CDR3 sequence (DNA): TGCGCCAGCAGCTTGTCAGGGGGGTCCTACAATGAGCAGTTCTTC. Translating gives CASSLSGGSYNEQFF. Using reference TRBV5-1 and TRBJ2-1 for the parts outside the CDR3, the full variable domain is KAGVTQTPRYLIKTRGQQVTLSCSPISGHRSVSWYQQTPGQGLQFLFEYFSETQRNKGNFPGRFSGRQFSNSRSEMNVSTLELGDSALYLCASSLSGGSYNEQFFGPGTRLTVL.

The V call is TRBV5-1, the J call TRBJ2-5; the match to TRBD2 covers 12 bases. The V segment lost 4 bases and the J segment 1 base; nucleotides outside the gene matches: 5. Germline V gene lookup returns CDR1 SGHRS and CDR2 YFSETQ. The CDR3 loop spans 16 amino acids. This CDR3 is CASSPGLAGIQETQYF. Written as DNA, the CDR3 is TGCGCCAGCAGCCCGGGACTAGCGGGTATCCAAGAGACCCAGTACTTC.

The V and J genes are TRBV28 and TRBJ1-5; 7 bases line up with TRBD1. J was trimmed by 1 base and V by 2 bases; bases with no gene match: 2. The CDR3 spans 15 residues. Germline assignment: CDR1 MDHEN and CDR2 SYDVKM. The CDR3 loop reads CASSLRGPSNQPQHF. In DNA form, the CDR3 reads TGTGCCAGCAGTTTAAGGGGGCCGAGCAATCAGCCCCAGCATTTT.

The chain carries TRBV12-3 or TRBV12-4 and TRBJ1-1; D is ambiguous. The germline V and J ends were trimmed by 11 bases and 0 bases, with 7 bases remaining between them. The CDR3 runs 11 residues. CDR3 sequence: CAQALNTEAFF. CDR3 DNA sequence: TGTGCCCAGGCGCTGAACACTGAAGCTTTCTTT.

CDR3 region: CASSADRGENTIYF. The CDR3 region has the DNA TGCGCCAGCAGCGCGGACAGGGGAGAAAACACCATATATTTT. V is TRBV5-1 and J is TRBJ1-3; 9 nucleotides agree with TRBD1. CDR3 length: 14 residues. Germline values: CDR1 SGHRS, CDR2 YFSETQ. After removal of 4 bases from V and 6 bases from J, the junction contained 5 bases not matched to a gene. Based on the CDR3 plus reference TRBV5-1 and TRBJ1-3, the full variable domain is KAGVTQTPRYLIKTRGQQVTLSCSPISGHRSVSWYQQTPGQGLQFLFEYFSETQRNKGNFPGRFSGRQFSNSRSEMNVSTLELGDSALYLCASSADRGENTIYFGEGSWLTVV.